This T cell receptor beta chain was identified in a study of blood T cell repertoires in COVID-19. As for the study in general: Sites in the United States, Italy and Spain provided acute and convalescent COVID-19 samples. T cells, B-cell-depleted T cells, or PBMCs supplied cDNA or gDNA.

This clone has at least ten counts. Germline V lookup: CDR1 SEHNR, CDR2 FQNEAQ (reference sequence). Trimming stripped 6 bases from V and 1 base from J, with 13 bases between. The CDR3 sequence is 15 residues long. Methods used by the authors: The authors estimated nucleated cell counts from reference gene primer amplification. Some clones are missing from TCRdb's copy, which holds only in-frame ones; the method was immunoSEQ multiplex PCR. D and trimming come from the DNA, and the V and J calls and clone size come from that table. Counted here are 61,000 or so clones, approximately 79% occurring once; the ten biggest clones make up around 6%.

The V gene is TRBV7-9, the J gene TRBJ1-3; TRBD1 might be the D (5 bases). The receptor's source is a woman aged 65 to 85 with acute or convalescent COVID-19. The sequencing input was peripheral blood. In nucleotides, the CDR3 is TGTGCCAGCAGTCCGGGGGTTGGGTCTGGAAACACCATATATTTT. Amino acids: CASSPGVGSGNTIYF.